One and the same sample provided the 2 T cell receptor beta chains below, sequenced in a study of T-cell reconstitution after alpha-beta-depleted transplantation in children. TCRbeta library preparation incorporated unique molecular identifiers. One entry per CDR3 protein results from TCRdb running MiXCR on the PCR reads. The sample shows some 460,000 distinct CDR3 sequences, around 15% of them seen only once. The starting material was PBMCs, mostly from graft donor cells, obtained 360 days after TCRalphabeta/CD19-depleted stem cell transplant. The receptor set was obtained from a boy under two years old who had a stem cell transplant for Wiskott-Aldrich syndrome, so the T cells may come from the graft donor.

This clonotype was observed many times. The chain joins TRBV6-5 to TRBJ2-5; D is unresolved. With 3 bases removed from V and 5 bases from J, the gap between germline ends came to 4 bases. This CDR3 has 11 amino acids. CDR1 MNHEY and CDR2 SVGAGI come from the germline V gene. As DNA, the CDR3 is TGTGCCAGCAGTTATGGGGAGACCCAGTACTTC. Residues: CASSYGETQYF.

The chain's CDR3 is CASSYTGTGTYEQYF. CDR3 coding DNA: TGTGCCAGCAGTTACACCGGGACAGGGACCTACGAGCAGTACTTC. The rearrangement joins TRBV6-5 to TRBJ2-7; 9 bases match TRBD1. The germline CDR1 and CDR2 sequences are MNHEY and SVGAGI. The CDR3 covers 15 residues. With V trimmed by 2 bases and J by 2 bases, 4 bases remained unmatched.